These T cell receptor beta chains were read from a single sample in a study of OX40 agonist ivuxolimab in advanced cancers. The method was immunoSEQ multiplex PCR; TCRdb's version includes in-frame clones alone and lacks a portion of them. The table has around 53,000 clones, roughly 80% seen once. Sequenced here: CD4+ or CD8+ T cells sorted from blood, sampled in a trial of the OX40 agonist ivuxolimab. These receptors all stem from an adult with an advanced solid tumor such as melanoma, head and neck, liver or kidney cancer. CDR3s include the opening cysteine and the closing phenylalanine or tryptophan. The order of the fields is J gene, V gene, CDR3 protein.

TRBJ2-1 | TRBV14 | CASSQSGAYNEQFF
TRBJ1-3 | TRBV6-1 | CASSEGGYSGNTIYF
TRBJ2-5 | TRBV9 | CASSVGGGFGETQYF
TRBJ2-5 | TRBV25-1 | CASRRGVLETQYF
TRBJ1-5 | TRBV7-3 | CASSFGQGKNQPQHF
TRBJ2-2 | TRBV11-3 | CASSFPTGELFF
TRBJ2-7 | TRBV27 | CASSTGGGYEQYF
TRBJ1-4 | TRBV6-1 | CASRPTGYNEKLFF
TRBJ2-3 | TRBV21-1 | CASSKEGGDTQYF
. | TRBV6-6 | CASRTGLYTYEQYF
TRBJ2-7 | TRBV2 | CASSLGLAGGYEQYF
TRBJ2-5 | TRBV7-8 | CASDPRETQYF
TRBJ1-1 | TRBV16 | CASSPNRGATEAFF
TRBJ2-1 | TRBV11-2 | CASSLDPSSSYNEQFF
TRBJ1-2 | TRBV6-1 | CASSESGGGYTF
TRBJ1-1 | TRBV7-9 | CASSLEVDRAEAFF
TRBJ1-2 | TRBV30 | CAWGKGYGYTF
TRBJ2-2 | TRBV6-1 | CASSADWNTGELFF
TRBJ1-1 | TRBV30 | CAWSGVRGPGRNTEAFF
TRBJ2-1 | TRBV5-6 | CASSLRPVGFSYNEQFF
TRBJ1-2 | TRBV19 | CASSMKDSANYGYTF
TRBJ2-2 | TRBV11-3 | CASSFSRGQTGELFF
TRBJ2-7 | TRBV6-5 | CASSYGQGAGDEQYF
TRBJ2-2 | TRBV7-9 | CASSFLSTGELFF
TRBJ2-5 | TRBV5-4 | CASSLVPTKETQYF
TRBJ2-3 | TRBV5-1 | CASSLAVTQREGFSDTQYF